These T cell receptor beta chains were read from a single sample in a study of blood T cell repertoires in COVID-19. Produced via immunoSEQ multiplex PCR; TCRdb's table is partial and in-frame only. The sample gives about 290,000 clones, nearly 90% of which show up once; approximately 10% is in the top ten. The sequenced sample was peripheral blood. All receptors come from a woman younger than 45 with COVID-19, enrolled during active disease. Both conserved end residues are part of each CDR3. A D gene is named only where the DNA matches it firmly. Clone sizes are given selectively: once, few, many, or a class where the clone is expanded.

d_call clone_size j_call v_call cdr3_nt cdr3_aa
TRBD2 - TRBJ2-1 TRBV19 TGTGCCAGTAGTATGTTGATAGCGGGGCAAGTGGGGCAGTTCTTC CASSMLIAGQVGQFF
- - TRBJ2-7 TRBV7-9 TGTGCCAGCAGCCCCTCGACTGCGCCGACCTACGAGCAGTACTTC CASSPSTAPTYEQYF
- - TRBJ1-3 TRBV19 TGTGCCAGTAGCCCTTTGTCGGCGGGAAACTCTGGAAACACCATATATTTT CASSPLSAGNSGNTIYF
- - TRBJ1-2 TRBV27 TGTGCCAGCAGTTTTAAGGGGGAGAACTATGGCTACACCTTC CASSFKGENYGYTF
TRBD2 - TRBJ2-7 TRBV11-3 TGTGCCAGCAGTTGCGCTGGACTAGCGGGGTGCACTTCCTACGAGCAGTACTTC CASSCAGLAGCTSYEQYF
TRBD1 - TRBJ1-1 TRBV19 TGTGCCAGTAGTATAATGGGACAGGGGGCGCGGATGAACACTGAAGCTTTCTTT CASSIMGQGARMNTEAFF
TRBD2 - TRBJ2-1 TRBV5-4 TGTGCCAGCAGCTTACAGGGACTAGCTAATGAGCAGTTCTTC CASSLQGLANEQFF
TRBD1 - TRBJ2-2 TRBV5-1 TGCGCCACTACAGAAGGGACAGCCCTCCCCGGGGAGCTGTTTTTT CATTEGTALPGELFF
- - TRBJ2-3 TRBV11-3 TGTGCCAGCAGCTCGGGCACAGATACGCAGTATTTT CASSSGTDTQYF
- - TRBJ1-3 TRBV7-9 TGTGCCAGCAGCTTCGCCAGCGCGTGGCCGGGAAACACCATATATTTT CASSFASAWPGNTIYF
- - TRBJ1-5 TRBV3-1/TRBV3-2 TGTGCCAGCAGCCAAGGGGCGGGGTTCGACAATCAGCCCCAGCATTTT CASSQGAGFDNQPQHF
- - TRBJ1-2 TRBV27 TGTGCCAGCAGTTTCGAGGGAACCTATGGCTACACCTTC CASSFEGTYGYTF
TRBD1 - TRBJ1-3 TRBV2 TGTGCCAGCAGTGTCCAGGGGGCTGGAAACACCATATATTTT CASSVQGAGNTIYF
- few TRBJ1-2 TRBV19 TGTGCCAGTAGTATCCCACGGGGCTATGGCTACACCTTC CASSIPRGYGYTF
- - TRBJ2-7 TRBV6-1 TGTGCCAGCAGTGAAGCGAATGCCCAGGGGTACGAGCAGTACTTC CASSEANAQGYEQYF
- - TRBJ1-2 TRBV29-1 TGCAGCGCCCGGGTTTTCAATGGCTACACCTTC CSARVFNGYTF
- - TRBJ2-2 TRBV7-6 TGTGCCAGCAGCTTAACGCAACCACGGGGCACCGGGGAGCTGTTTTTT CASSLTQPRGTGELFF
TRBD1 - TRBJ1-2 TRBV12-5 TGTGCTAGTGGTTTGTTCCATCGGACAGGGGCGGATGGCTACACCTTC CASGLFHRTGADGYTF
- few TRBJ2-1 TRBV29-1 TGCAGCGGCGTCTACGCGAATGAGCAGTTCTTC CSGVYANEQFF
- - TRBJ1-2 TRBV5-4 TGTGCCAGCAGCTTAGCCACTAACTATGGCTACACCTTC CASSLATNYGYTF
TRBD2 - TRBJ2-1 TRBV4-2 TGTGCCAGCAGCCGGAACGTGTATGGGACTAGCGGGGGGGCAAACTACAATGAGCAGTTCTTC CASSRNVYGTSGGANYNEQFF
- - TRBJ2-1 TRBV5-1 TGCGCCAGCAGCCCCGTAGGGGGGGCCGGCGGCCAGCAGTTCTTC CASSPVGGAGGQQFF
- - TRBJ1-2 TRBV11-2 TGTGCCAGCAGCGCAACGGACAGACCCTATGGCTACACCTTC CASSATDRPYGYTF
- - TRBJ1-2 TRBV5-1 TGCGCCAGCAGCTTCGGGGGGTACTATGGCTACACCTTC CASSFGGYYGYTF
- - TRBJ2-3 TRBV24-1 TGTGCCACCAGTGTCGACAGCGACTTCACAGATACGCAGTATTTT CATSVDSDFTDTQYF
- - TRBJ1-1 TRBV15 TGTGCCACCAGCAGCATTTTTAACACTGAAGCTTTCTTT CATSSIFNTEAFF
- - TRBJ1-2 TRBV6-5 TGTGCCAGCAGTTCGGGGTCTGGCTACACCTTC CASSSGSGYTF
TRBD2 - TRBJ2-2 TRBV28 TGTGCCAGCAGTCCGGGGAGCGGGGGGGTCACCGGGGAGCTGTTTTTT CASSPGSGGVTGELFF
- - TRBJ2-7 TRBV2 TGTGCCAGCAGTGAAGCTCGCAGCTACGAGCAGTACTTC CASSEARSYEQYF
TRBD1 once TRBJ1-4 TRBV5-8 TGTGCCAGCAGCTTGGGGTGGGGGACAGATCGGAATGAAAAACTGTTTTTT CASSLGWGTDRNEKLFF
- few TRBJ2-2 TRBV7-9 TGTGCCAGCAGCTTAGATCCGGGTGGCGGGGAGCTGTTTTTT CASSLDPGGGELFF
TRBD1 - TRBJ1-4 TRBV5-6 TGTGCCAGCAGCTTATATCGACAGGGCCCTAATGAAAAACTGTTTTTT CASSLYRQGPNEKLFF
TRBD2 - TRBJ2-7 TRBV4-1 TGCGCCAGCAGCCACCTAGCGGGGGCTGAGAGGCAGCAGTACTTC CASSHLAGAERQQYF
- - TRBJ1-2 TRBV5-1 TGCGCCAGCAGCATTCAGGCGAACTATGGCTACACCTTC CASSIQANYGYTF
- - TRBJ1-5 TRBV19 TGTGCCAGTAGAACGGGATATAGCAATCAGCCCCAGCATTTT CASRTGYSNQPQHF
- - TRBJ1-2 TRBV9 TGTGCCAGCGAGGGGGAAGCTAACTATGGCTACACCTTC CASEGEANYGYTF
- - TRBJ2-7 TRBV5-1 TGCGCCAGCAGCGGGGACATTTCGGGAACCTCCTACGAGCAGTACTTC CASSGDISGTSYEQYF
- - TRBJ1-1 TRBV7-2 TGTGCCAGCAGCCAGACAACGAACACTGAAGCTTTCTTT CASSQTTNTEAFF
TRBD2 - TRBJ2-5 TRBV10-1 TGCGCCAGCAGTGAGTCCCCGGGGGGGCCGGAGACCCAGTACTTC CASSESPGGPETQYF
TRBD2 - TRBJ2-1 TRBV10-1 TGCGCCAGCAGTGAACATAGCGGGGGGGCTTACAATGAGCAGTTCTTC CASSEHSGGAYNEQFF
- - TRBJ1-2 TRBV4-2 TGTGCCAGCAGCCACATGGAGGATTTGCTCTATGGCTACACCTTC CASSHMEDLLYGYTF
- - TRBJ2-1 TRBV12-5 TGTGCTAGTGAAGGTACTAGCCGCAATGAGCAGTTCTTC CASEGTSRNEQFF
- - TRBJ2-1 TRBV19 TGTGCCAGTTCGGCAGGGACACTCAATGAGCAGTTCTTC CASSAGTLNEQFF
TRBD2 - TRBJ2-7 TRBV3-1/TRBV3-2 TGTGCCAGCAGCCCGCACACTAGCGGGGGCTCCTACGAGCAGTACTTC CASSPHTSGGSYEQYF
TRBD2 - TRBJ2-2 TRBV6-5 TGTGCCAGCAGTTACGGCTTAGCGGGGGGGCCCGGGGAGCTGTTTTTT CASSYGLAGGPGELFF
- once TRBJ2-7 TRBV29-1 TGCAGCGCAGATGGAGGCGGGGACTACGAGCAGTACTTC CSADGGGDYEQYF
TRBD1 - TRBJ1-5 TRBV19 TGTGCCAGTATCAACAGGGGGAGCAATCAGCCCCAGCATTTT CASINRGSNQPQHF
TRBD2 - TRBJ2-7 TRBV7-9 TGTGCCAGCAGCGGGACTAGCGGGGGGCAAAGCTCCTACGAGCAGTACTTC CASSGTSGGQSSYEQYF
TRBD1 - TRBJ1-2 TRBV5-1 TGCGCCAGCAGCTTGGATGCAGGGGGCTATGGCTACACCTTC CASSLDAGGYGYTF
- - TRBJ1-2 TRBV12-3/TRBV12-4 TGTGCCAGCAGTTTGAGGGTTAATGGCTACACCTTC CASSLRVNGYTF
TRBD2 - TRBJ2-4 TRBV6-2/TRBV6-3 TGTGCCAGCAGCTCGCACGGGGGGAAGTTCATGTACATTCAGTACTTC CASSSHGGKFMYIQYF
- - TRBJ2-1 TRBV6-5 TGTGCCAGCAGTTACGGGCAGGGCCGAGGCAATGAGCAGTTCTTC CASSYGQGRGNEQFF
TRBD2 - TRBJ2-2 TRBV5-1 TGCGCCAGCAGCCCCCCGGGAGGGACCGGGGAGCTGTTTTTT CASSPPGGTGELFF
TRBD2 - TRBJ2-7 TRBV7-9 TGTGCCAGCAGCTCTAAGCTAGCGGGGGGGCCCTCCGAGCAGTACTTC CASSSKLAGGPSEQYF
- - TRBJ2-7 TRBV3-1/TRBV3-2 TGTGCCAGCAGCCAAGATGAGGGCATGTCCTACGAGCAGTACTTC CASSQDEGMSYEQYF
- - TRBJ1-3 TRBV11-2 TGTGCCAGCAGCTTAGAGGTCCCAGGGGTGTATGGCACCATATATTTT CASSLEVPGVYGTIYF